This TCR beta chain comes out of a study of cytomegalovirus exposure and HLA in healthy donors. Study-wide results and caveats: Information on immune exposure was restricted to one variable (CMV serostatus). Previous analysis showed most TCR beta V segments were productive about 90% or about 30% of the time. V segments that were indistinguishable, TRBV6-2 and TRBV6-3 among them, were omitted from analysis. In vitro work confirmed that a few CMV-associated chains recognize CMV antigens.

This clone was observed once. The antigen remains undetermined. Researchers ran the PCR with 60 Vbeta and 13 Jbeta primers. Sequencing used immunoSEQ multiplex PCR; TCRdb keeps in-frame clones, though not all of them. The sample holds approximately 170,000 clones, over 70% seen once. From germline, CDR1 is SGDLS and CDR2 YYNGEE. V lost 0 bases and J lost 4; bases outside the gene matches: 10. The CDR3 sequence is 17 residues long. This sequence was found in a boy aged 2 to 10 in good health and CMV-seronegative. The chain couples TRBV9 to TRBJ1-2; TRBD1 matches at 9 bases. The sequenced sample consisted of PBMCs. This CDR3 reads CASSVGQGEVGRYGYTF. The CDR3 coding sequence is TGTGCCAGCAGCGTAGGACAGGGGGAAGTTGGTCGCTATGGCTACACCTTC.